Detailed here is one T cell receptor beta chain. Its antigen is not identified. These data originate in a study of shared clonotypes between healthy human individuals. Findings and caveats of the study: Donor scarcity curtailed the genetic and exposure-history diversity represented herein.

This CDR3 contains 14 residues. The germline V gene has CDR1 SGHTA and CDR2 FQGTGA. The V end was cut by 3 bases, the J end by 4 bases, with 11 bases between. All the donors were Caucasian adults who lived in Nashville, Tennessee. TCRdb keeps only in-frame clones here, not all; method: immunoSEQ multiplex PCR. The sample lists roughly 2.4 million clones; approximately 96% were seen once. V gene TRBV7-3 combines with J gene TRBJ2-3; D possibly corresponds to TRBD2 (6 bases). Sequencing used naive CD4+ T cells sorted from blood. Subset defined: CD45RA+ positively selected. This TCR derives from a man younger than 30 in good health. Here the CDR3 reads CASSLGLSPDTQYF. As DNA, the CDR3 is TGTGCCAGCAGCTTGGGACTTTCCCCAGATACGCAGTATTTT.